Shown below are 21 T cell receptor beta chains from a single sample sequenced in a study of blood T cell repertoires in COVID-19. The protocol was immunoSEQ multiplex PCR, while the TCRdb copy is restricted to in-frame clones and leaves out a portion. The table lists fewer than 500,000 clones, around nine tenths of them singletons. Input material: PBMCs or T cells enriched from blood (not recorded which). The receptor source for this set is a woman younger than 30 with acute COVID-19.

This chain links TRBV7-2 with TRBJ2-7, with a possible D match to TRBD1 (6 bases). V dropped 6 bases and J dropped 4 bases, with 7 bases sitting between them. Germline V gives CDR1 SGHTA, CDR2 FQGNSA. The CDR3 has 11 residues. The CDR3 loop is CASRQGYEQYF. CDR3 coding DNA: TGTGCCAGCAGACAGGGTTACGAGCAGTACTTC.

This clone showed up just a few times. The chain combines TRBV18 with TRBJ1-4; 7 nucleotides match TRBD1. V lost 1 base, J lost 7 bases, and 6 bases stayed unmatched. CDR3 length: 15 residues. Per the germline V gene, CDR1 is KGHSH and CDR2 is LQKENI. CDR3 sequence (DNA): TGTGCCAGCTCACCACTCTGGACAGGTGCTGAAAAACTGTTTTTT. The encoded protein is CASSPLWTGAEKLFF.

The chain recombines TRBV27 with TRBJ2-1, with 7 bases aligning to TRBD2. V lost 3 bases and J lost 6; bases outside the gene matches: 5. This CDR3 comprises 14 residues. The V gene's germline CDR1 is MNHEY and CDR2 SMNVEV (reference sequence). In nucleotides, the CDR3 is TGTGCCAGCAGTTTTGGCGGGAGTCTCAATGAGCAGTTCTTC. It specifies CASSFGGSLNEQFF.

CDR3 DNA: TGTGCCAGCAGCCCCACGGGGGGACAGGGGGGAGGCTACACCTTC. Its translation is CASSPTGGQGGGYTF. This chain connects TRBV9 to TRBJ1-2, with 11 bases identical to TRBD1. The V segment lost 4 bases and the J segment 8 bases; nucleotides outside the gene matches: 10. There are 15 residues in the CDR3. Germline-derived CDR1 and CDR2 are SGDLS and YYNGEE.

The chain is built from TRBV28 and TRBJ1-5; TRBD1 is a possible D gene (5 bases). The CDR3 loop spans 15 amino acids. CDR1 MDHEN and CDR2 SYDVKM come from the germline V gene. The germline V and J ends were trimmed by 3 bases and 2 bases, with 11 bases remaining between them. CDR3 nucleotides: TGTGCCAGCAGTTTCTGGGGCACCCGCAATCAGCCCCAGCATTTT. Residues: CASSFWGTRNQPQHF.

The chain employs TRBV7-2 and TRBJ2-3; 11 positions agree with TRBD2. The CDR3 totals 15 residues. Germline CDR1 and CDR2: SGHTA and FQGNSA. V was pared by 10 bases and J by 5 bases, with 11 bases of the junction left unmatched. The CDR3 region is CATPFSGRAQDTQYF. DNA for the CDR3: TGTGCCACTCCCTTTAGCGGGAGGGCCCAAGATACGCAGTATTTT.

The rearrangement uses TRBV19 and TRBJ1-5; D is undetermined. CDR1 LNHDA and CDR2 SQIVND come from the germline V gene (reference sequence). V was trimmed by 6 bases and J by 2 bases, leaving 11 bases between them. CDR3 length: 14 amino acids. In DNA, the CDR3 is TGTGCCAGTAGGTCCGGTTTCGGCAATCAGCCCCAGCATTTT. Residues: CASRSGFGNQPQHF. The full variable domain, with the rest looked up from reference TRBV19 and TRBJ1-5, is DGGITQSPKYLFRKEGQNVTLSCEQNLNHDAMYWYRQDPGQGLRLIYYSQIVNDFQKGDIAEGYSVSREKKESFPLTVTSAQKNPTAFYLCASRSGFGNQPQHFGDGTRLSIL.

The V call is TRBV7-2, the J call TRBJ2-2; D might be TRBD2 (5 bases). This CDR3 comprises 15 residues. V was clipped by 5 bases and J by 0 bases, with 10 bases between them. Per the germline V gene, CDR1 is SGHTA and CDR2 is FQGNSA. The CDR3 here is CASSGGPPNTGELFF. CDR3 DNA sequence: TGTGCCAGCAGCGGAGGACCCCCGAACACCGGGGAGCTGTTTTTT.

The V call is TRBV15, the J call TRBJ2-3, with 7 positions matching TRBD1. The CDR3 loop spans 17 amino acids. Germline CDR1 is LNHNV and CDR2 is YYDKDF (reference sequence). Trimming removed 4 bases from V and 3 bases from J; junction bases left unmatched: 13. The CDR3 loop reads CATSKKGAGGNTDTQYF. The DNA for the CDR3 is TGTGCCACCAGCAAAAAGGGCGCAGGGGGTAATACAGATACGCAGTATTTT.

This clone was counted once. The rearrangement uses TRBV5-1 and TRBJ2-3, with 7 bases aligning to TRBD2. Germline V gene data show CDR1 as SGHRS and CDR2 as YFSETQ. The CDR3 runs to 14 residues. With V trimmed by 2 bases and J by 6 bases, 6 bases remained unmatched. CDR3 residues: CASSFGTTRDTQYF. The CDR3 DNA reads TGCGCCAGCAGCTTCGGGACTACCCGGGATACGCAGTATTTT.

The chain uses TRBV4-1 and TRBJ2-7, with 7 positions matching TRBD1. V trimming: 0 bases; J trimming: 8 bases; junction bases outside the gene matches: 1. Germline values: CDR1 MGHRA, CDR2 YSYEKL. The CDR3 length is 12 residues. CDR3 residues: CASSQETGKQYF. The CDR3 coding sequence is TGCGCCAGCAGCCAAGAGACAGGGAAGCAGTACTTC.

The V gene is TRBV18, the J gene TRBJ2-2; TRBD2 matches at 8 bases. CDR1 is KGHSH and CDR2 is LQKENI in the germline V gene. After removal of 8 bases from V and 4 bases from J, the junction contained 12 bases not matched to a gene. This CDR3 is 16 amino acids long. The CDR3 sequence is CASLAFREGVTGELFF. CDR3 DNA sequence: TGTGCCAGCCTGGCCTTCCGGGAGGGCGTCACCGGGGAGCTGTTTTTT.

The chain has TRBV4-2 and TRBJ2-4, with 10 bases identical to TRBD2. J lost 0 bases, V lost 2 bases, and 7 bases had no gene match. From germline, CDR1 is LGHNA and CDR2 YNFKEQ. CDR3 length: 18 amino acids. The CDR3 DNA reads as TGTGCCAGCAGCCAATGGGGGCTAGCGGGGGAAGCCAAAAACATTCAGTACTTC. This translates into CASSQWGLAGEAKNIQYF.

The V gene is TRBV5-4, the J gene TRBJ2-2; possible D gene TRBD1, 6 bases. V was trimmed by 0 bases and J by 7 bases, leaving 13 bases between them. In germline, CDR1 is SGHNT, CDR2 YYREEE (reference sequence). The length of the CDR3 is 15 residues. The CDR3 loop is CASSLAWGRSGELFF. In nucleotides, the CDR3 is TGTGCCAGCAGCTTGGCCTGGGGGCGAAGCGGGGAGCTGTTTTTT.

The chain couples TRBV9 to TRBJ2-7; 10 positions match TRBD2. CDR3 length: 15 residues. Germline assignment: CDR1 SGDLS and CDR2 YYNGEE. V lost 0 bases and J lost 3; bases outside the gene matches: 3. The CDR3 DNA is TGTGCCAGCAGCGTAGCGGCTAGCGGGAGCTACGAGCAGTACTTC. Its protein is CASSVAASGSYEQYF.

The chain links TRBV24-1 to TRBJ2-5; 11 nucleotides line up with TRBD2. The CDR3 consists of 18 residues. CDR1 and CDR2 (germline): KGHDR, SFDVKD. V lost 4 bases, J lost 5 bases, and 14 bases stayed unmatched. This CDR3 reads CATSEGLAEVPTFETQYF. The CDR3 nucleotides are TGTGCCACCAGTGAGGGACTAGCGGAAGTCCCCACCTTTGAGACCCAGTACTTC.

CDR3 DNA: TGTGCCAGCAGCATGGACAGGGGAAGGTACGAGCAGTACTTC. Translated, it gives CASSMDRGRYEQYF. This rearrangement joins TRBV7-2 to TRBJ2-7; TRBD1 matches 9 bases. The V segment lost 5 bases and the J segment 4 bases; nucleotides outside the gene matches: 6. The CDR3 length is 14 residues. The germline V gene has CDR1 SGHTA and CDR2 FQGNSA.

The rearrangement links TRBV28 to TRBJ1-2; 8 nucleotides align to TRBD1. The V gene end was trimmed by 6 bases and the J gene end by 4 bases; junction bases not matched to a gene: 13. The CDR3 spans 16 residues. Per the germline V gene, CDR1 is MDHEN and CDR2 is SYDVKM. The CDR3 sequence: CASRILQGARVYGYTF. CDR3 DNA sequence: TGTGCCAGCAGGATCTTGCAGGGGGCGCGCGTCTATGGCTACACCTTC.

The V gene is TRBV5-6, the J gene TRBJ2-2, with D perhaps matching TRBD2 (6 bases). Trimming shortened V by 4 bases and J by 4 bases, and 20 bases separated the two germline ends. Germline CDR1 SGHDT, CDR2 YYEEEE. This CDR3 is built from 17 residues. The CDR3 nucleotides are TGTGCCAGCAGCGGAAGCCTGACTAGGCTAAGCACCGGGGAGCTGTTTTTT. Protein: CASSGSLTRLSTGELFF.

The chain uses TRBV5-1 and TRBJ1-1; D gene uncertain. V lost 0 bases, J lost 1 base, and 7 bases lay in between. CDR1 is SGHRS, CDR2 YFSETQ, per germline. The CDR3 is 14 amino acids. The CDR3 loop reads CASSLVPGNTEAFF. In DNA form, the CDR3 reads TGCGCCAGCAGCTTGGTACCCGGGAACACTGAAGCTTTCTTT.

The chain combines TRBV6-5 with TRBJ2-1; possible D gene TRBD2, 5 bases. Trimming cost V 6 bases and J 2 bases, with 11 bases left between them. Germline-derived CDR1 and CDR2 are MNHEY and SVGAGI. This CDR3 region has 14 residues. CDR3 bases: TGTGCCAGCAGAGATAGCGACCCCTACAATGAGCAGTTCTTC. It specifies CASRDSDPYNEQFF.